The present entry profiles one T cell receptor beta chain with its context. The target antigen is unknown. This entry is derived from a study of OX40 agonist ivuxolimab in advanced cancers. Study at large: Patients were around 83% male with ages about 23 to 90, mean about 54. Study outcomes and limitations: People who partly responded at 0.1-3.0 mg/kg had some of the least clonal expansion seen.

The length of the CDR3 is 17 residues. Germline V CDR1 and CDR2: SGDLS, YYNGEE. Trimming left V 2 bases short and J 1 base short, with 17 bases between. Researchers took blood at baseline, on cycle 4 day 1, and on cycle 7 day 1. The assay was immunoSEQ multiplex PCR, and TCRdb's table has in-frame clones only and misses some. Of about 26,000 clones in the sample, more than 75% were seen once. This clonotype was obtained from an adult with an advanced solid tumor such as melanoma, head and neck, liver or kidney cancer. The sequences come from CD4+ or CD8+ T cells sorted from blood, collected in a trial of the OX40 agonist ivuxolimab. V gene TRBV9 combines with J gene TRBJ2-3, with D possibly matching TRBD2 (6 bases). The chain's CDR3 is CASSVGDLQGGTDTQYF. The CDR3 DNA follows: TGTGCCAGCAGCGTTGGGGACTTGCAGGGAGGCACAGATACGCAGTATTTT.